Shown below are 12 T cell receptor beta chains from a single sample sequenced in a study of shared clonotypes between healthy human individuals. The repertoire was sequenced with immunoSEQ multiplex PCR; TCRdb's copy has only in-frame clones and lacks some. In the table there are roughly 650,000 clones, about 96% of which are singletons. The sample comprised naive CD4+ T cells sorted from blood. Stated subset: CD45RA+ positively selected. All receptors come from a woman aged 30 to 39 in good health.

A single count supports this clone. V gene TRBV5-4 combines with J gene TRBJ2-7; D ambiguous. This CDR3 comprises 15 residues. The ends were cut back, 0 bases at V and 2 bases at J, with 12 bases in the middle. Germline V gene lookup returns CDR1 SGHNT and CDR2 YYREEE (reference sequence). The CDR3 here is CASSLGSAFTYEQYF. Here the CDR3 DNA reads TGTGCCAGCAGCTTGGGTTCTGCGTTTACCTACGAGCAGTACTTC.

This clone is a singleton in its sample. The V gene is TRBV27, the J gene TRBJ1-2; D is unresolved. Germline V gives CDR1 MNHEY, CDR2 SMNVEV (reference sequence). The CDR3 length is 12 residues. The germline V and J ends were trimmed by 5 bases and 1 base, with 5 bases remaining between them. This chain's CDR3 is CASSPGNYGYTF. The CDR3 coding sequence is TGTGCCAGCAGTCCCGGTAACTATGGCTACACCTTC.

The chain has TRBV2 and TRBJ2-2; TRBD1 might be the D (5 bases). Germline V lookup: CDR1 SNHLY, CDR2 FYNNEI. This CDR3 has 14 residues. The ends were cut back, 2 bases at V and 5 bases at J, with 9 bases in the middle. The CDR3, as DNA: TGTGCCAGCAGTGAATGGCAGGGAACCGGGGAGCTGTTTTTT. As protein: CASSEWQGTGELFF.

The V gene is TRBV27, the J gene TRBJ2-7; a weak D match, TRBD2 (6 bases). The CDR3 has 12 residues. Between the trimmed V and J ends, which lost 4 bases and 6 bases, there was a span of 10 bases. Germline V gene lookup returns CDR1 MNHEY and CDR2 SMNVEV (reference sequence). CDR3 region: CASSYSGGEQYF. The CDR3 DNA sequence: TGTGCCAGCAGTTACTCCGGGGGCGAGCAGTACTTC.

The V gene is TRBV28, the J gene TRBJ1-3; D might be TRBD1 (6 bases). V lost 7 bases to trimming and J lost 4 bases, with 20 bases between them. The CDR3 extends over 16 amino acids. CDR1 is MDHEN and CDR2 is SYDVKM in the germline V gene. The CDR3 is CASTGALGPRGNTIYF. Here the CDR3 DNA reads TGTGCCAGCACGGGGGCTCTCGGGCCGAGGGGAAACACCATATATTTT.

V and J are TRBV4-1 and TRBJ2-1, with a weak D call TRBD1 (5 bases). The ends were cut back, 0 bases at V and 6 bases at J, with 15 bases in the middle. The CDR3 consists of 16 residues. Per germline, CDR1 MGHRA and CDR2 YSYEKL. The CDR3 sequence is CASSQEGRPGLNEQFF. The CDR3 DNA follows: TGCGCCAGCAGCCAAGAGGGGCGGCCCGGTCTCAATGAGCAGTTCTTC.

This rearrangement joins TRBV10-3 to TRBJ1-3; TRBD1 matches 7 bases. CDR1 and CDR2 from the germline V gene are ENHRY and SYGVKD. J lost 1 base, V lost 10 bases, and 7 bases had no gene match. This CDR3 is built from 14 residues. As DNA, the CDR3 is TGTGCCACCCGGAGACAGGGATCTGGAAACACCATATATTTT. Encoded protein: CATRRQGSGNTIYF.

The genes are TRBV28 and TRBJ2-1, with D perhaps TRBD2 (6 bases). The CDR3 loop spans 15 amino acids. V was cut by 2 bases and J by 1 base, with 9 bases left in between. Germline CDR1 MDHEN, CDR2 SYDVKM. CDR3: CASSLNGRSYNEQFF. In DNA, the CDR3 is TGTGCCAGCAGTTTAAACGGGAGATCCTACAATGAGCAGTTCTTC. Filled out from reference TRBV28 and TRBJ2-1, the complete variable domain reads DVKVTQSSRYLVKRTGEKVFLECVQDMDHENMFWYRQDPGLGLRLIYFSYDVKMKEKGDIPEGYSVSREKKERFSLILESASTNQTSMYLCASSLNGRSYNEQFFGPGTRLTVL.

The V call is TRBV5-6, the J call TRBJ1-1, with D possibly being TRBD1 (6 bases). Germline V CDR1 and CDR2: SGHDT, YYEEEE. V shed 0 bases and J shed 6 bases, with 9 bases lying between them. The CDR3 covers 13 residues. CDR3 DNA sequence: TGTGCCAGCAGCTTGGGGGGGCGTGCTGAAGCTTTCTTT. As protein: CASSLGGRAEAFF.

This sequence joins TRBV6-6 and TRBJ1-4; a weak D match, TRBD1 (5 bases). CDR1 and CDR2 from the germline V gene are MNHNY and SVGAGI (reference sequence). V was clipped by 8 bases and J by 8 bases, with 12 bases between them. The CDR3 spans 12 residues. CDR3 region: CASWGGREKLFF. The DNA of the CDR3 is TGTGCCAGCTGGGGGGGACGAGAAAAACTGTTTTTT.

V and J are TRBV5-1 and TRBJ1-1; D is possibly TRBD1 (6 bases). Between the trimmed V and J ends, which lost 1 base and 5 bases, there was a span of 18 bases. Germline V lookup: CDR1 SGHRS, CDR2 YFSETQ. This CDR3 comprises 16 residues. CDR3 amino acids: CASSLRLRTESTEAFF. Here the CDR3 DNA reads TGCGCCAGCAGCTTGCGGCTTCGGACAGAAAGTACTGAAGCTTTCTTT. The full variable domain, with the rest looked up from reference TRBV5-1 and TRBJ1-1, is KAGVTQTPRYLIKTRGQQVTLSCSPISGHRSVSWYQQTPGQGLQFLFEYFSETQRNKGNFPGRFSGRQFSNSRSEMNVSTLELGDSALYLCASSLRLRTESTEAFFGQGTRLTVV.

The gene calls are TRBV18 and TRBJ2-1, with D possibly matching TRBD2 (5 bases). The CDR3 has 15 amino acids. Per the germline V gene, CDR1 is KGHSH and CDR2 is LQKENI. Deletions cut 3 bases from V and 3 bases from J, with 12 bases between. In DNA form, the CDR3 reads TGTGCCAGCTCACCCGGGGTAGGGAGCTACAATGAGCAGTTCTTC. It is translated as CASSPGVGSYNEQFF.